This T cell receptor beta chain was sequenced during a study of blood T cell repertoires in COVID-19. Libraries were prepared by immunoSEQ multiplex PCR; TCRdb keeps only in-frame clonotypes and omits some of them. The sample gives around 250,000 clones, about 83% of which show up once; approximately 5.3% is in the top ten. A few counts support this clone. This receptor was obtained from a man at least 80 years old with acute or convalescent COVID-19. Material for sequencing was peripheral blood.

CDR3 sequence: CAGSLRGGFAGANVLTF. In nucleotides, the CDR3 is TGTGCCGGAAGCCTCAGGGGCGGGTTTGCTGGGGCCAACGTCCTGACTTTC. This chain uses TRBV30 with TRBJ2-6; the D gene is possibly TRBD1 (6 bases). Trimming pared 8 bases from V and 2 bases from J, leaving 22 bases between. The CDR3 is 17 residues long. The germline CDR1 and CDR2 sequences are GTSNPN and SVGIG (reference sequence).